The clone carrying this T cell receptor beta chain was seen a handful of times. The antigen remains unidentified. The record originates from a study of response to subunit inactivated influenza vaccine. Study findings and constraints: Few additional T cells are recruited per seasonal influenza vaccination, authors suggested.

Looked up from germline, CDR1 is DFQATT and CDR2 is SNEGSKA (reference sequence). The CDR3 loop spans 13 amino acids. V was pared by 6 bases and J by 9 bases, with 20 bases between. MiXCR, applied by TCRdb to the RT-PCR reads, yields one record per CDR3 protein. The sample contains almost 600,000 distinct CDR3 sequences, approximately 15% of which appear only once. This sample comprised PBMCs from blood, obtained about 13 days after vaccination. This clonotype was sampled from a man aged 45-65 years who received an inactivated influenza vaccine. V gene TRBV20-1 combines with J gene TRBJ1-1, with D possibly being TRBD1 (5 bases). CDR3: CSATFGTGIQAFF. The CDR3 DNA is TGCAGTGCCACTTTTGGGACCGGAATTCAAGCTTTCTTT.